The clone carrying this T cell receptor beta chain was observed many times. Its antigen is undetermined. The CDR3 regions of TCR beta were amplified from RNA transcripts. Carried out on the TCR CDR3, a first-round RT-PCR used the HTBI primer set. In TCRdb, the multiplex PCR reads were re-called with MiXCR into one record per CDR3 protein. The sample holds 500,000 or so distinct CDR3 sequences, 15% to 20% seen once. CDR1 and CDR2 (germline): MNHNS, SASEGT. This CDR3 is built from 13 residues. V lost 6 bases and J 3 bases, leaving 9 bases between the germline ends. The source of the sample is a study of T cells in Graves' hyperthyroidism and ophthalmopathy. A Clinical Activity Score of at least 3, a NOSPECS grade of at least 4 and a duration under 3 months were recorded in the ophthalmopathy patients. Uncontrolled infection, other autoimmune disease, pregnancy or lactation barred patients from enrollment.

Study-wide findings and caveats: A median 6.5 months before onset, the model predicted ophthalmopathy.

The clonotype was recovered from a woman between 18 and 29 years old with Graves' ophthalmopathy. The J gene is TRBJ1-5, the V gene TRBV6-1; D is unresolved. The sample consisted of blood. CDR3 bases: TGTGCCAGCAGGCGACTCAACAATCAGCCCCAGCATTTT. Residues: CASRRLNNQPQHF.